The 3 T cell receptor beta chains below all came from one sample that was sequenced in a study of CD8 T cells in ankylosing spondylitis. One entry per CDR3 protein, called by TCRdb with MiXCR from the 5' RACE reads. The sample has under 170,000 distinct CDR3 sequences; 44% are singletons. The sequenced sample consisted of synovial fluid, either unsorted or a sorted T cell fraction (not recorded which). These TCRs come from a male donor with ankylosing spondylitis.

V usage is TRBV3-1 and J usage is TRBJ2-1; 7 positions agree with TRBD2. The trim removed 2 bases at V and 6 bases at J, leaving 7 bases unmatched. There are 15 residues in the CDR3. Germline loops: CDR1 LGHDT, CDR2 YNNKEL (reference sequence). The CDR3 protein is CASSQSATSINEQFF. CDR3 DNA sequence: TGTGCCAGCAGCCAAAGTGCGACTAGCATCAATGAGCAGTTCTTC.

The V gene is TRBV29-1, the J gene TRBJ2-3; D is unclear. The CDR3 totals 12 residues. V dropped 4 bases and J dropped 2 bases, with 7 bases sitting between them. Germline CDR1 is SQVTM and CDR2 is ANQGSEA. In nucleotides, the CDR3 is TGCAGCGTTGTTCTTTACACAGATACGCAGTATTTT. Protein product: CSVVLYTDTQYF.

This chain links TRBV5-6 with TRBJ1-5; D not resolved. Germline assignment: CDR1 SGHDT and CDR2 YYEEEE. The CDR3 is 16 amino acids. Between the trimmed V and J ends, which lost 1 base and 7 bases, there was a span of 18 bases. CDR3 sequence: CASSLRAARLGQPQHF. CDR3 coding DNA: TGTGCCAGCAGCTTGCGGGCCGCGAGACTTGGACAGCCCCAGCATTTT.